The next 3 T cell receptor beta chains were all read from a single sample in a study of shared clonotypes between healthy human individuals. Sequencing was performed with immunoSEQ multiplex PCR; in TCRdb, only in-frame clones are kept and a portion is missing. Here the sample spans about 1.5 million clones, 95% to 99% being singletons. Sequenced material: naive CD4+ T cells sorted from blood. The subset is: CD45RA+ positively selected. The receptors were gathered from a man between 25 and 39 years old in good health.

The genes are TRBV7-9 and TRBJ1-4, with D uncertain. Trimming took off 2 bases at V and 1 base at J, with 17 bases between the two ends. Germline values: CDR1 SEHNR, CDR2 FQNEAQ (reference sequence). The CDR3 extends over 18 amino acids. The CDR3 region is CASSLNGPPRLTNEKLFF. The CDR3 DNA sequence: TGTGCCAGCAGCTTAAATGGGCCCCCCCGGCTAACTAATGAAAAACTGTTTTTT.

This clone was seen a single time. J is TRBJ1-1 and V is TRBV5-1; D gene unclear. CDR3 length equals 16 residues. Trimming took off 2 bases at V and 0 bases at J, with 14 bases between the two ends. The germline V gene encodes CDR1 SGHRS and CDR2 YFSETQ. The DNA of the CDR3 is TGCGCCAGCAGCTTTACCACGACGGATATGAACACTGAAGCTTTCTTT. Translation: CASSFTTTDMNTEAFF.

The chain carries TRBV6-1 and TRBJ2-3; D is ambiguous. Germline values: CDR1 MNHNS, CDR2 SASEGT. CDR3 size: 12 residues. V lost 4 bases to trimming and J lost 6 bases, with 8 bases between them. The CDR3 protein is CASSGWWDTQYF. For the CDR3, the DNA is TGTGCCAGCAGTGGATGGTGGGATACGCAGTATTTT.